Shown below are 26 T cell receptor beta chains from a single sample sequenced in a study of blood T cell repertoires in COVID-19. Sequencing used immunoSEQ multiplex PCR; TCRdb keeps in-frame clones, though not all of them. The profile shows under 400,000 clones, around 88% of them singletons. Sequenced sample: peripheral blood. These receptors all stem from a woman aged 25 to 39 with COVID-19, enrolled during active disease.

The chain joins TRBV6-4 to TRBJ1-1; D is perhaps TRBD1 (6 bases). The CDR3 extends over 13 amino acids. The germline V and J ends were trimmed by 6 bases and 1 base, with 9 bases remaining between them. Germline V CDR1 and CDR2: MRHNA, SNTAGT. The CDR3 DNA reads TGTGCCAGCAGATTGACAGGGAACACTGAAGCTTTCTTT. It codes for CASRLTGNTEAFF.

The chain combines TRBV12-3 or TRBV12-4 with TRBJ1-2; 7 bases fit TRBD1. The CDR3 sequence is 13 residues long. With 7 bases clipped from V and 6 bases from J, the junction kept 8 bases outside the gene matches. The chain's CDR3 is CASNLQGTNGYTF. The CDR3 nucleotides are TGTGCCAGCAATCTACAGGGGACAAATGGCTACACCTTC.

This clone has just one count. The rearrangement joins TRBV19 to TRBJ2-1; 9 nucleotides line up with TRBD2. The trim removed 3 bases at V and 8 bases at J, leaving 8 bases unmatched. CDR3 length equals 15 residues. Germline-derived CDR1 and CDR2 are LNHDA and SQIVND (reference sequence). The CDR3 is CASSIGSGGGDEQFF. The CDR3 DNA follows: TGTGCCAGTAGTATTGGTAGCGGGGGCGGGGATGAGCAGTTCTTC.

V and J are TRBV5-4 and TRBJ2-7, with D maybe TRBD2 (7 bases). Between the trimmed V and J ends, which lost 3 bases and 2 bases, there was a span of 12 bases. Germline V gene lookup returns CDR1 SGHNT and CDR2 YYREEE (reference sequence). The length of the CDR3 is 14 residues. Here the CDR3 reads CASSSGRGPYEQYF. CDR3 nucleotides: TGTGCCAGCAGCTCCGGGCGGGGGCCCTACGAGCAGTACTTC.

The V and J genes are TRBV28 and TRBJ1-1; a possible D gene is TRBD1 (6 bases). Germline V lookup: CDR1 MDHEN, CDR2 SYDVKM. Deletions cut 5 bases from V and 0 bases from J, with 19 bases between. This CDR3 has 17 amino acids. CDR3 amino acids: CASSVTGTRGMNTEAFF. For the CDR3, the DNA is TGTGCCAGCAGTGTTACAGGTACCAGGGGAATGAACACTGAAGCTTTCTTT.

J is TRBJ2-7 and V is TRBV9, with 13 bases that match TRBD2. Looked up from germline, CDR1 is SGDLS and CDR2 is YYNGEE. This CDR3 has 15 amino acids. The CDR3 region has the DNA TGTGCGACTCCGGGACTAGCGGGAATAGACCACGAGCAGTACTTC. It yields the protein CATPGLAGIDHEQYF.

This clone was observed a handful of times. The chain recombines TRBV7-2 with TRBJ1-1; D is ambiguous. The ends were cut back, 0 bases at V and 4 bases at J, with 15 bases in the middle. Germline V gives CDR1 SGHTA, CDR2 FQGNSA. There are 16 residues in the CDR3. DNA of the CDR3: TGTGCCAGCAGCTTAGCGCCTGCGGGCGGTGGCACTGAAGCTTTCTTT. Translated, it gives CASSLAPAGGGTEAFF.

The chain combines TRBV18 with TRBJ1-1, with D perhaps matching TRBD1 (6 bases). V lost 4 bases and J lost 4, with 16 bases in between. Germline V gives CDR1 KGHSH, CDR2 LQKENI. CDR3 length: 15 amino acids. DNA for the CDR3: TGTGCCAGCTCACGGGCACAGGGACGGAGCACTGAAGCTTTCTTT. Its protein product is CASSRAQGRSTEAFF.

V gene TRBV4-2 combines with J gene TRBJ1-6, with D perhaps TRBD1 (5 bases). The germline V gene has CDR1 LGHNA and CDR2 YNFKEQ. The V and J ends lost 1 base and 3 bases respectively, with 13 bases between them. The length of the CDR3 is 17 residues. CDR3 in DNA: TGTGCCAGCAGCCAAGTGCTGTCAGGGAACTATAATTCACCCCTCCACTTT. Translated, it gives CASSQVLSGNYNSPLHF.

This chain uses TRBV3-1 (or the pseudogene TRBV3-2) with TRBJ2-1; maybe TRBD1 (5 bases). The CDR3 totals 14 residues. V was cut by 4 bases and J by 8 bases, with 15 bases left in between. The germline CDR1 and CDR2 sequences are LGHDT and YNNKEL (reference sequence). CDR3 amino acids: CASSPFGWGDEQFF. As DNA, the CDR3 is TGTGCCAGCAGCCCCTTTGGGTGGGGCGATGAGCAGTTCTTC.

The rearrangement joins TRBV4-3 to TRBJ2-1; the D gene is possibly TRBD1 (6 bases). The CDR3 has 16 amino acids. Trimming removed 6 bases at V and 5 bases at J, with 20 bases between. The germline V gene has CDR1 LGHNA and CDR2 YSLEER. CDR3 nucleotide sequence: TGCGCCAGCAGTCGTCAGGGGCCACGGCCGAACAATGAGCAGTTCTTC. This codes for CASSRQGPRPNNEQFF.

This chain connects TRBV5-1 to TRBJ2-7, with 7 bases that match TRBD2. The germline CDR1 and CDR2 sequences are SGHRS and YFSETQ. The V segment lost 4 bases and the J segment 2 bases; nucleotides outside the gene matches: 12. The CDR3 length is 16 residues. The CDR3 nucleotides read TGCGCCAGCAGCCGGGAGGTCAGCGTTTTCACCTACGAGCAGTACGTC. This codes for CASSREVSVFTYEQYV.

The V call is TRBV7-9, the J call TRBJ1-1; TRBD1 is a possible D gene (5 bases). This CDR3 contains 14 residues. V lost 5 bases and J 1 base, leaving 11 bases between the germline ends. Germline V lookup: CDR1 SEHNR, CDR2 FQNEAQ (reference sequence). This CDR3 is CASSPGHQNTEAFF. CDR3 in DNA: TGTGCCAGCAGCCCCGGACACCAGAACACTGAAGCTTTCTTT.

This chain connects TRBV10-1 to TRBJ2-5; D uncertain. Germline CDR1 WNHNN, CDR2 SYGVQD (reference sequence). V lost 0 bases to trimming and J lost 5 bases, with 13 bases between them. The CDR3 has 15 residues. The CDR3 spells CASSESPRIDETQYF. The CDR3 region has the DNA TGCGCCAGCAGTGAGTCCCCTAGAATCGATGAGACCCAGTACTTC.

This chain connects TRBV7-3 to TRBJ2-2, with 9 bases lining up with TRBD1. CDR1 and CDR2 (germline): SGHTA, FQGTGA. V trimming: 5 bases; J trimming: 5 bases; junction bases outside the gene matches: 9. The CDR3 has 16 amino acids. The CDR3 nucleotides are TGTGCCAGCAGCCCTAGGGACAGGGAGGTAACCGGGGAGCTGTTTTTT. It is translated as CASSPRDREVTGELFF.

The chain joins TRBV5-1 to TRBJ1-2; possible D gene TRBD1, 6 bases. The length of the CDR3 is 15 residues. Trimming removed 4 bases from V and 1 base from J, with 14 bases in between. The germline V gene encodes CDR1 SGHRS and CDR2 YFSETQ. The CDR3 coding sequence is TGCGCCAGCAGCGATCCGACAGGTTTTAACTATGGCTACACCTTC. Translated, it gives CASSDPTGFNYGYTF.

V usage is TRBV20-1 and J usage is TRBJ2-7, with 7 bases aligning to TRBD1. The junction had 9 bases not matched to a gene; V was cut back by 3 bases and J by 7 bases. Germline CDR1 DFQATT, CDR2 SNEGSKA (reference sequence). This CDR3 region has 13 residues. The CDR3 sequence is CSASPKGAREQYV. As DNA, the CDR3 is TGCAGTGCTAGTCCTAAGGGGGCGAGGGAGCAGTACGTC.

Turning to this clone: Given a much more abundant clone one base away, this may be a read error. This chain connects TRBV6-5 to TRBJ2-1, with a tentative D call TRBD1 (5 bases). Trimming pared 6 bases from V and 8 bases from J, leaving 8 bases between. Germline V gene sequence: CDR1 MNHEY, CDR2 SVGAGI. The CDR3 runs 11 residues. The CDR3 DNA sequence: TGTGCCAGCAGCCAGGGCCATGAGCAGTTCTTC. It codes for CASSQGHEQFF.

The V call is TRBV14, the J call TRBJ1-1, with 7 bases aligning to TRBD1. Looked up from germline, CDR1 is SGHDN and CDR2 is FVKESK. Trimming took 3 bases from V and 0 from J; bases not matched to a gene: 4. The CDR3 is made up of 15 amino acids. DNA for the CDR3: TGTGCCAGCAGCCACCAGGGACAGATGAACACTGAAGCTTTCTTT. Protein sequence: CASSHQGQMNTEAFF.

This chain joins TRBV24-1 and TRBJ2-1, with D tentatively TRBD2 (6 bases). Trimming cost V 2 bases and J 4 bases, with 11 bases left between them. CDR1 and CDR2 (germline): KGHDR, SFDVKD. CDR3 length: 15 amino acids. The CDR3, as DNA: TGTGCCACCAGTGATTACGGGGGATCATACAATGAGCAGTTCTTC. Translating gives CATSDYGGSYNEQFF.

CDR3 in amino acids: CASSVGQVVTDTQYF. In DNA form, the CDR3 reads TGTGCCAGCAGCGTAGGACAAGTCGTAACAGATACGCAGTATTTT. This chain connects TRBV9 to TRBJ2-3; D gene unclear. The V end lost 0 bases, the J end lost 3 bases, and 11 bases lay between the germline ends. The CDR3 length is 15 residues. In germline, CDR1 is SGDLS, CDR2 YYNGEE.

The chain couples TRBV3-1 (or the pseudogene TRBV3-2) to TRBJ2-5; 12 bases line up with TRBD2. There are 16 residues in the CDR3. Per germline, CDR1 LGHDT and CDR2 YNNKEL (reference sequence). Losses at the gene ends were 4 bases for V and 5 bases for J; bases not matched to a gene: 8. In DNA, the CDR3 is TGTGCCAGCAGCCCCCCGAGACTAGCGGGGGTTGAGACCCAGTACTTC. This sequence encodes CASSPPRLAGVETQYF.

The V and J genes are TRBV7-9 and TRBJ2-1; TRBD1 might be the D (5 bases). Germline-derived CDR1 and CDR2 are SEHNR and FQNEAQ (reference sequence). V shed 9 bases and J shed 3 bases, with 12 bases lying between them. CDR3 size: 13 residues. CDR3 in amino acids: CARSGQNYNEQFF. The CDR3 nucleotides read TGTGCCAGGAGTGGACAAAACTACAATGAGCAGTTCTTC.

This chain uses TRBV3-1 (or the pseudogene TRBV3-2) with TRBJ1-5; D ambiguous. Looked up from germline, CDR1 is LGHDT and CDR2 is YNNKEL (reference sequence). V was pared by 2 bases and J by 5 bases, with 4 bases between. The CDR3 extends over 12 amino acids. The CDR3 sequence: CASSQSDQPQHF. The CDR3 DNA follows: TGTGCCAGCAGCCAATCCGATCAGCCCCAGCATTTT.

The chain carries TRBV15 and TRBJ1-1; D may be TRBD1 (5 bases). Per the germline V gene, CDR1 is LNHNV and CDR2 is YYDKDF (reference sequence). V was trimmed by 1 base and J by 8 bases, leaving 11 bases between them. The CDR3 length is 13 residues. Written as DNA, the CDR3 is TGTGCCACCAGCAGAGGCCCGAACAGGGAAGCTTTCTTT. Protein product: CATSRGPNREAFF.

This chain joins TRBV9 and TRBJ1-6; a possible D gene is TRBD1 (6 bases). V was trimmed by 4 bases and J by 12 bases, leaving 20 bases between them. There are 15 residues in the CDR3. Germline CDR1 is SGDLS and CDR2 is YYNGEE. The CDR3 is CASSQGPYQGLPLHF. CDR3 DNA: TGTGCCAGCAGCCAAGGGCCGTATCAGGGGTTACCCCTCCACTTT.